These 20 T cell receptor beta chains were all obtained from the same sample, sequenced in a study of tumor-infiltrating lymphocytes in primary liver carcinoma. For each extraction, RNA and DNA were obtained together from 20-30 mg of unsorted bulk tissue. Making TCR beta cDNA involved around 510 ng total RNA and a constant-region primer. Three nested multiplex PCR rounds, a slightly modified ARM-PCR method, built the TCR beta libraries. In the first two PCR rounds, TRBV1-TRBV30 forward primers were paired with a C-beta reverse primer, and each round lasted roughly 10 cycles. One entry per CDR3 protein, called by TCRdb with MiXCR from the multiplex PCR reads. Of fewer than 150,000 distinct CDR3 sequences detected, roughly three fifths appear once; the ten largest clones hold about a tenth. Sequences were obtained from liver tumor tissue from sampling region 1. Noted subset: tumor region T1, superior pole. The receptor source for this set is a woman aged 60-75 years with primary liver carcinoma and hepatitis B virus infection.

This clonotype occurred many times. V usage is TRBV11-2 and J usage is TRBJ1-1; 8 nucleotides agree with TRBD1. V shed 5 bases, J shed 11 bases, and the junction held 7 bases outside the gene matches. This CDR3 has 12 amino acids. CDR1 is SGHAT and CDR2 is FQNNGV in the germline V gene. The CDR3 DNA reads TGTGCCAGCAGCCATCAGGGGGCGCCGGCTTTCTTT. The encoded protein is CASSHQGAPAFF.

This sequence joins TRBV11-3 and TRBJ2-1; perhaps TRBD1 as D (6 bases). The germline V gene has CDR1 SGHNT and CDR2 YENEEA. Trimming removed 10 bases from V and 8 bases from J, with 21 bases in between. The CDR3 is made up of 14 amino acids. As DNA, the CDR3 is TGTGCCACAGGGGCTGCCATGTGTGACGATGAGCAGTTCTTC. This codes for CATGAAMCDDEQFF.

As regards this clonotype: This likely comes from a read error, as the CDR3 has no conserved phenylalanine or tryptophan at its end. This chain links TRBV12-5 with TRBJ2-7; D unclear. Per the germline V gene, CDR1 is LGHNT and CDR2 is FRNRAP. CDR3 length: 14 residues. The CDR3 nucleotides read TGTGTTAGTGGTTTGAGGCAGGAAACCTACGAGCAGTACCTC. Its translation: CVSGLRQETYEQYL.

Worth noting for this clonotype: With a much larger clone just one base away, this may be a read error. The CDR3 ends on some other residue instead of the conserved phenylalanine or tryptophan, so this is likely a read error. CDR3 in amino acids: CASIQGPGGEQYL. CDR3 in DNA: TGTGCCAGCATTCAGGGACCCGGCGGCGAGCAGTACTTA. The chain joins TRBV6-6 to TRBJ2-7; D assignment may be TRBD1 or TRBD2 (5 bases each). This CDR3 has 13 residues. The germline CDR1 and CDR2 sequences are MNHNY and SVGAGI (reference sequence). V lost 7 bases and J 6 bases, leaving 16 bases between the germline ends.

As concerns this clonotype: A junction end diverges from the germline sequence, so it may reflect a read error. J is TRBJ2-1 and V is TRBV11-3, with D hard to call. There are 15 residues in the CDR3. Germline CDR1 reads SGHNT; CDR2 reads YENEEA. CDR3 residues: CTSSTYGSAYNEQFF. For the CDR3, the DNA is TGTACCAGCAGCACTTACGGAAGTGCCTACAATGAGCAGTTCTTC.

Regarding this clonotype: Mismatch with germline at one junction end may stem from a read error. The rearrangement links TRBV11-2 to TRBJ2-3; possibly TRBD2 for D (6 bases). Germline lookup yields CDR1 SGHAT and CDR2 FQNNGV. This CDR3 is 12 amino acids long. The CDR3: CDSSSGDGTQYF. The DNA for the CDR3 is TGTGACAGCAGCTCGGGGGACGGCACGCAGTATTTT.

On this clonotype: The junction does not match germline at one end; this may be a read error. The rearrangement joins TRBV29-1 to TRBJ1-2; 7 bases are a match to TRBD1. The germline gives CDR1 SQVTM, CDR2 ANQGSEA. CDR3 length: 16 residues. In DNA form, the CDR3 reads TGCAGCGTTGACAAAGAGAGGGCAGGGGGTTCCTATGACTACACCTTC. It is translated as CSVDKERAGGSYDYTF.

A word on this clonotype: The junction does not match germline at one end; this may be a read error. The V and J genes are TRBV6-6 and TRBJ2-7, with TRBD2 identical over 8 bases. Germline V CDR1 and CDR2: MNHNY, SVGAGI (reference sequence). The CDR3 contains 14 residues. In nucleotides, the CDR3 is TGTGCCAGCAGTTGGACTAGCAGCTCCTACGAGCATTACTTC. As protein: CASSWTSSSYEHYF.

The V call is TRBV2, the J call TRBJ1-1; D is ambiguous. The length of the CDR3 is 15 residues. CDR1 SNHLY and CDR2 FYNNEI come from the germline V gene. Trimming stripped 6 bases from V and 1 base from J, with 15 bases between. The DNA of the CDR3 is TGTGCCAGCAGCCCCGCGTGGACGGCGAACACTGAAGCTTTCTTT. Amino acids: CASSPAWTANTEAFF.

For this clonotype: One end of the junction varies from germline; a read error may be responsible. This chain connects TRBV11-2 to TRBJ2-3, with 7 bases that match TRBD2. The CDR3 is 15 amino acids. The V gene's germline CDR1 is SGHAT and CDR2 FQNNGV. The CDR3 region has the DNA TGTGTCAGCAGCATCGAGCGGGGCCGACTCTATACGCAGTATTTT. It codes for CVSSIERGRLYTQYF. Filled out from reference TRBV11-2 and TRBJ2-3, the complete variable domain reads EAGVAQSPRYKIIEKRQSVAFWCNPISGHATLYWYQQILGQGPKLLIQFQNNGVVDDSQLPKDRFSAERLKGVDSTLKIQPAKLEDSAVYLCVSSIERGRLYTQYFGPGTRLTVL.

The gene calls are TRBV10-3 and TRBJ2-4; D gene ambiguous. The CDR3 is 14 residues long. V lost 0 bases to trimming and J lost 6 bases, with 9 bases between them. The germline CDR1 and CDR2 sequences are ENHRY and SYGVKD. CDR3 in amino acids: CAISESLQRNIQYF. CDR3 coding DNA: TGTGCCATCAGTGAGTCGTTACAGAGAAACATTCAGTACTTC.

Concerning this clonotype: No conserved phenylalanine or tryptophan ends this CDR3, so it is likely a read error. CDR3 sequence: CASSQIEGKSNQPQHC. The DNA of the CDR3 is TGCGCCAGCAGCCAAATAGAGGGGAAGTCCAATCAGCCCCAGCATTGT. V usage is TRBV4-1 and J usage is TRBJ1-5; D possibly corresponds to TRBD1 (5 bases). Trimming took 2 bases from V and 3 from J, leaving 14 bases between them. The CDR3 is 16 residues long. Germline CDR1 is MGHRA and CDR2 is YSYEKL.

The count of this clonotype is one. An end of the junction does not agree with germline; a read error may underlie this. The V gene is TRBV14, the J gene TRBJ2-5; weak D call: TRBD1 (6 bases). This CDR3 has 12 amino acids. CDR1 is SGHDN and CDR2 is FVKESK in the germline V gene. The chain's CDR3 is CASSPDLGTQCF. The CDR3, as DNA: TGTGCCAGCAGCCCAGACTTGGGGACACAGTGCTTC.

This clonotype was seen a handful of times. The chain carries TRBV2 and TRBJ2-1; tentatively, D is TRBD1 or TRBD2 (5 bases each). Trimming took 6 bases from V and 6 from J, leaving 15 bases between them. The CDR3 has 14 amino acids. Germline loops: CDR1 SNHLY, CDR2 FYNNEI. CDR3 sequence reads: CASRLAFGANEQFF. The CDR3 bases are TGTGCCAGCAGGCTAGCATTCGGGGCCAATGAGCAGTTCTTC.

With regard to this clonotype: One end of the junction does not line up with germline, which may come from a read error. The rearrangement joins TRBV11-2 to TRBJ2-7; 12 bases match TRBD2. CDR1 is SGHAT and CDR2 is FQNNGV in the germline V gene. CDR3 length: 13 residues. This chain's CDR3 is CTSSLAGGYEQYF. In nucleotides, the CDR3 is TGTACCAGCAGCCTAGCGGGAGGGTACGAGCAGTACTTT.

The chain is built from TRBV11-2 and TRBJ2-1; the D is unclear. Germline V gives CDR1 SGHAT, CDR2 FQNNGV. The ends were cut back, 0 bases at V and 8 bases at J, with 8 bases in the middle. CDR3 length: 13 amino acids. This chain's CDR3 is CASSLDRSDEQFF. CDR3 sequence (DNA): TGTGCCAGCAGCTTAGACAGGTCCGATGAGCAGTTCTTC.

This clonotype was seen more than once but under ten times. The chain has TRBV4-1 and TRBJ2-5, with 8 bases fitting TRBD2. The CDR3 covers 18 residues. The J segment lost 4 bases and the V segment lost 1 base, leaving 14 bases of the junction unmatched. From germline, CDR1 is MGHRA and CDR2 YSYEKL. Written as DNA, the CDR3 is TGCGCCAGCAGCCAAGTGGGGAGTAGGGGCGGGAGGAGAGAGACCCAGTACTTC. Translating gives CASSQVGSRGGRRETQYF.

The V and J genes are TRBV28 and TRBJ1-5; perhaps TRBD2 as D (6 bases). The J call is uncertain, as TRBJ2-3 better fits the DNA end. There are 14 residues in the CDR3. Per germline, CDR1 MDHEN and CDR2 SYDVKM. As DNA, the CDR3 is TGTGCCAGCAGGGGAGGACGGGGCAATCAGCCCCAGTATTTT. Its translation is CASRGGRGNQPQYF.

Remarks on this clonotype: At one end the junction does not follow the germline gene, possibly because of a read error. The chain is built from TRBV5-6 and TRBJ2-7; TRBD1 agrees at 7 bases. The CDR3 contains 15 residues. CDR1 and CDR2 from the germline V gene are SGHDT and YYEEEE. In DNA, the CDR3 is TGTGCCAGCAGCTTCAGAGGGACAGCTTCCTACGGGCAGTACTTC. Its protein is CASSFRGTASYGQYF.

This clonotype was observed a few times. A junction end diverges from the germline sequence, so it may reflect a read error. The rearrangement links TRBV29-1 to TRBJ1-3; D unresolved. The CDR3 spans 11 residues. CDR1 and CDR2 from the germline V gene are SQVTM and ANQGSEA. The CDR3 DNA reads TGCAGCGTTGGAGAGGAGGGCACCGTATATTTT. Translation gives CSVGEEGTVYF.